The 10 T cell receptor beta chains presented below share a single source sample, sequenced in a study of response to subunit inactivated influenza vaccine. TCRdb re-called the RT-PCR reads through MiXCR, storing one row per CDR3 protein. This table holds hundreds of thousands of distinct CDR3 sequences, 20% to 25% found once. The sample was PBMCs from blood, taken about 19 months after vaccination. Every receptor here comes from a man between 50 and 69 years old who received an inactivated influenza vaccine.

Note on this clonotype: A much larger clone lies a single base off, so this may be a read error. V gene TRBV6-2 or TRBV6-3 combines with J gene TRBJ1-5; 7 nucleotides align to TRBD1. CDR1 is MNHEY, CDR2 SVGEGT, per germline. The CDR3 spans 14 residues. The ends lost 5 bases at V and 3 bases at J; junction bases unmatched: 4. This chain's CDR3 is CASSRTGHNQPQHF. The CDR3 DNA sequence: TGTGCCAGCAGTCGGACAGGCCACAATCAGCCCCAGCATTTT.

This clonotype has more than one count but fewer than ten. CDR3 residues: CASSETVRAYGYTF. The CDR3 DNA sequence: TGTGCCAGCAGTGAAACGGTGCGTGCCTATGGCTACACCTTC. The chain carries TRBV2 and TRBJ1-2; D not resolved. The CDR3 length is 14 residues. Trimming took 2 bases from V and 4 from J, leaving 11 bases between them. Germline V lookup: CDR1 SNHLY, CDR2 FYNNEI. Full variable domain (rest looked up from reference TRBV2 and TRBJ1-2): EPEVTQTPSHQVTQMGQEVILRCVPISNHLYFYWYRQILGQKVEFLVSFYNNEISEKSEIFDDQFSVERPDGSNFTLKIRSTKLEDSAMYFCASSETVRAYGYTFGSGTRLTVV.

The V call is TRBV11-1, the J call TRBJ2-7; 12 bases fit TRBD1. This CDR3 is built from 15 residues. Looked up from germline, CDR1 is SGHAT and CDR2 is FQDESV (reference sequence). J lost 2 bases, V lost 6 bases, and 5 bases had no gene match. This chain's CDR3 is CASRPGQGATYEQYF. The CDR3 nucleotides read TGTGCCAGCAGACCGGGACAGGGGGCGACCTACGAGCAGTACTTC.

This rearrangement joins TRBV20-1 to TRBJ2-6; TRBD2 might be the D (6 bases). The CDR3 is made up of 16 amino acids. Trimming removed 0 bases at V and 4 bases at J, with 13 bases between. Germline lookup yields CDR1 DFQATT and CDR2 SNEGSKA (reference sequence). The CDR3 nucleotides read TGCAGTGCTAGAGATCGCGGGGTTTCAGGGGCCAACGTCCTGACTTTC. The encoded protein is CSARDRGVSGANVLTF.

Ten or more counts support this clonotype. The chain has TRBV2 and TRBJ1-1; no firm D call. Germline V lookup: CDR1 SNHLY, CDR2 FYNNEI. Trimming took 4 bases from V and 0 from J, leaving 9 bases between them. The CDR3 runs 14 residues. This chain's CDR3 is CASSATAMNTEAFF. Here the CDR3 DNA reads TGTGCCAGCAGTGCAACAGCTATGAACACTGAAGCTTTCTTT.

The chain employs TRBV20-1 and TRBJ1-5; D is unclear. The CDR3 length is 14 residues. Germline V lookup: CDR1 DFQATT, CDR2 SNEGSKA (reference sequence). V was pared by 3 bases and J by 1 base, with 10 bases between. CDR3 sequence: CSASAGESNQPQHF. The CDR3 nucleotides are TGCAGTGCTAGTGCTGGGGAGAGCAATCAGCCCCAGCATTTT.

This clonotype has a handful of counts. CDR3 in amino acids: CASSPPRGTSYNEQFF. In DNA, the CDR3 is TGCGCCAGCAGCCCACCCAGGGGAACTTCCTACAATGAGCAGTTCTTC. V usage is TRBV5-1 and J usage is TRBJ2-1; D might be TRBD1 (6 bases). The germline V and J ends were trimmed by 4 bases and 1 base, with 15 bases remaining between them. Germline loops: CDR1 SGHRS, CDR2 YFSETQ. CDR3 length equals 16 residues.

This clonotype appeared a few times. The DNA of the CDR3 is TGTGCCAGCGGCGTCGGGGGAGGATATGGCTACACCTTC. Protein: CASGVGGGYGYTF. The chain links TRBV6-1 to TRBJ1-2; D might be TRBD1 (5 bases). Trimming shortened V by 8 bases and J by 5 bases, and 15 bases separated the two germline ends. Germline V gives CDR1 MNHNS, CDR2 SASEGT. This CDR3 spans 13 amino acids.

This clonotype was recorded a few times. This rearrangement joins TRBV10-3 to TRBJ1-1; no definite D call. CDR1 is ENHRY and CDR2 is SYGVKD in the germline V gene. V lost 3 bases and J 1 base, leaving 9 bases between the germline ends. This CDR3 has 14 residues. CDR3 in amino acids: CAISDWGGNTEAFF. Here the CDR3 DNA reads TGTGCCATCAGTGACTGGGGAGGGAACACTGAAGCTTTCTTT.

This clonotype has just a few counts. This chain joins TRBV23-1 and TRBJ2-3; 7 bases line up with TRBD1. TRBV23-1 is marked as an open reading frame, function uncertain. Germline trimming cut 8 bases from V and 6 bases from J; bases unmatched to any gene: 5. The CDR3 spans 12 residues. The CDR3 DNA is TGCGCCAGCGGAGGACAGGCCGATACGCAGTATTTT. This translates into CASGGQADTQYF.